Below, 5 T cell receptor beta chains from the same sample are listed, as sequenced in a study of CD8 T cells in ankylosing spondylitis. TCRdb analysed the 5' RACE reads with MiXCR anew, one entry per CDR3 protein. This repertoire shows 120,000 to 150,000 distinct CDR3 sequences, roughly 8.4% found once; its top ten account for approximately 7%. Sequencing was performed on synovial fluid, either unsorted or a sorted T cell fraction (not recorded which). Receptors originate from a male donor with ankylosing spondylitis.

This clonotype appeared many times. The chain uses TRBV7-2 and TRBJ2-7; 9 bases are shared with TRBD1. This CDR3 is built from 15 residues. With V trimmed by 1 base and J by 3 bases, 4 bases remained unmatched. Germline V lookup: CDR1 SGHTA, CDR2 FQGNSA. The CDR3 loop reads CASSLGTGAFYEQYF. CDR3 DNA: TGTGCCAGCAGCTTAGGGACAGGGGCCTTCTACGAGCAGTACTTC. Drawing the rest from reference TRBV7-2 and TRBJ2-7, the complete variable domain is GAGVSQSPSNKVTEKGKDVELRCDPISGHTALYWYRQSLGQGLEFLIYFQGNSAPDKSGLPSDRFSAERTGGSVSTLTIQRTQQEDSAVYLCASSLGTGAFYEQYFGPGTRLTVT.

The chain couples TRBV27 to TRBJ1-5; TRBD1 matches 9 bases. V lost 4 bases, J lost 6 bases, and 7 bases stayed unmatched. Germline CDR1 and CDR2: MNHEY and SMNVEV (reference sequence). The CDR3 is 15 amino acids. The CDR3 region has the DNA TGTGCCAGCAGTTCCCGGGGACAGGGCGGTCAGCCCCAGCATTTT. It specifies CASSSRGQGGQPQHF.

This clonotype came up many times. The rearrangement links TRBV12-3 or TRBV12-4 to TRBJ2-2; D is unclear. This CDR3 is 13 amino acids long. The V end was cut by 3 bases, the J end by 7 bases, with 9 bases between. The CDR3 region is CASSFYRSGELFF. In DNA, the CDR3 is TGTGCCAGCAGTTTTTACAGAAGCGGGGAGCTGTTTTTT.

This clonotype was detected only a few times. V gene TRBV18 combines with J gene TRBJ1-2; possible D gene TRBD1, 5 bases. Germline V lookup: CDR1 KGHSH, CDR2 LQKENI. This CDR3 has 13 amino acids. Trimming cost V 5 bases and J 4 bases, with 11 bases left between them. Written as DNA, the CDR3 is TGTGCCAGCTCATCGACAGAGATCTATGGCTACACCTTC. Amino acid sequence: CASSSTEIYGYTF. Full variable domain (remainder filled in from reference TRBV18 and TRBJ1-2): NAGVMQNPRHLVRRRGQEARLRCSPMKGHSHVYWYRQLPEEGLKFMVYLQKENIIDESGMPKERFSAEFPKEGPSILRIQQVVRGDSAAYFCASSSTEIYGYTFGSGTRLTVV.

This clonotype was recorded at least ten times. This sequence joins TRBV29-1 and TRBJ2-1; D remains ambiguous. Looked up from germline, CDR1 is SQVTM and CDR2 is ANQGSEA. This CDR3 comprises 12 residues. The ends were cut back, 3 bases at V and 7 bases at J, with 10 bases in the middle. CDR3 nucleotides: TGCAGCGTTGATAAGGCTGATAATGAGCAGTTCTTC. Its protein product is CSVDKADNEQFF.